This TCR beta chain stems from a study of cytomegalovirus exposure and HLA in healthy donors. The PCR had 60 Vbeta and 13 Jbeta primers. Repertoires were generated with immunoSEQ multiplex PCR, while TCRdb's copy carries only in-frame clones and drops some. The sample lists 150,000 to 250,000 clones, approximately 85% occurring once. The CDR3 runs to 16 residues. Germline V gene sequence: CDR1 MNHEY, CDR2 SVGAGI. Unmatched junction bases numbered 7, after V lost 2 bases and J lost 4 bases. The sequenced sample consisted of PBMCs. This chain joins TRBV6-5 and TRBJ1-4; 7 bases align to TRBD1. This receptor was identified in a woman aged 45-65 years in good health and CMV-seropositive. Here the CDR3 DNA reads TGTGCCAGCAGTTACACGGGGACAGTTGGTAATGAAAAACTGTTTTTT. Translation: CASSYTGTVGNEKLFF.